These 20 T cell receptor beta chains were sequenced from one sample in a study of blood T cells in healthy people across ages. Together with a sample-barcoded 5' primer, a J-beta primer mix was included in a second PCR lasting about 7 to 11 cycles. TCRdb re-called the 5' RACE reads with MiXCR, one entry per CDR3 protein. Of approximately 810,000 distinct CDR3 sequences in the sample, under 30% were seen once. Sequences were obtained from blood. The receptors stem from a woman older than 75 in good health.

This clonotype occurred a few times. The chain joins TRBV6-2 or TRBV6-3 to TRBJ1-5; no definite D call. Germline CDR1 is MNHEY and CDR2 is SVGEGT. Trimming cost V 8 bases and J 10 bases, with 18 bases left between them. There are 13 residues in the CDR3. In DNA, the CDR3 is TGTGCCAGCGCCGTGGGCGGAATCAGCCCCCAGCATTTT. It yields the protein CASAVGGISPQHF.

In its sample, this clonotype was seen a few times. The chain is built from TRBV4-3 and TRBJ1-1, with D possibly matching TRBD1 (5 bases). The CDR3 loop spans 14 amino acids. V shed 0 bases and J shed 1 base, with 6 bases lying between them. Looked up from germline, CDR1 is LGHNA and CDR2 is YSLEER. CDR3 sequence (DNA): TGCGCCAGCAGCCAAGATGACAGGAACACTGAAGCTTTCTTT. It specifies CASSQDDRNTEAFF.

Many counts were recorded for this clonotype. The CDR3 sequence is CASSLGEHQETQYF. DNA of the CDR3: TGCGCCAGCAGCTTGGGGGAACACCAAGAGACCCAGTACTTC. The chain joins TRBV5-1 to TRBJ2-5, with D uncertain. The CDR3 has 14 amino acids. V was cut by 0 bases and J by 0 bases, with 6 bases left in between. Germline V gene data show CDR1 as SGHRS and CDR2 as YFSETQ.

A few counts support this clonotype. The J gene is TRBJ1-1, the V gene TRBV6-2 or TRBV6-3; a possible D gene is TRBD1 (5 bases). The CDR3 contains 14 residues. Trimming stripped 7 bases from V and 0 bases from J, with 12 bases between. From germline, CDR1 is MNHEY and CDR2 SVGEGT. In nucleotides, the CDR3 is TGTGCCAGCATTATCGGGGCGATGAACACTGAAGCTTTCTTT. The encoded protein is CASIIGAMNTEAFF.

This clonotype was seen many times. A read error may be the cause here, since a much bigger clone is one base away. The gene calls are TRBV6-2 or TRBV6-3 and TRBJ2-7; TRBD1 matches 9 bases. CDR3 length: 15 residues. Germline V CDR1 and CDR2: MNHEY, SVGEGT. J gave up 3 bases and V 1 base, and 4 bases lay outside the gene matches. In DNA, the CDR3 is TGTGCCAGCAGTTACTACGGACAGGGGAGCTACGAGCAGTACTTC. It yields the protein CASSYYGQGSYEQYF.

The table lists this clonotype with many counts. The chain combines TRBV12-3 or TRBV12-4 with TRBJ2-1; 14 nucleotides align to TRBD2. The junction had 13 bases not matched to a gene; V was cut back by 4 bases and J by 2 bases. The CDR3 is 20 amino acids. The CDR3 protein is CASSSPHGTSGGRAYNEQFF. Written as DNA, the CDR3 is TGTGCCAGCAGTTCACCCCATGGGACTAGCGGGGGCAGGGCCTACAATGAGCAGTTCTTC.

This clonotype turned up a few times. A much larger clone is a single base away; this may be a read error. This chain uses TRBV7-9 with TRBJ2-3; no firm D call. This CDR3 is built from 18 residues. V was shortened by 3 bases and J by 5 bases, with 24 bases between the two germline ends. Germline CDR1 SEHNR, CDR2 FQNEAQ (reference sequence). CDR3 sequence: CASSLTNDPSTIGDTQYF. The CDR3 DNA follows: TGTGCCAGCAGCTTGACCAACGACCCCTCCACGATCGGAGATACGCAGTATTTT.

V and J are TRBV7-2 and TRBJ2-4; tentatively, D is TRBD1 (7 bases). CDR1 SGHTA and CDR2 FQGNSA come from the germline V gene. The CDR3 runs 14 residues. Trimming stripped 6 bases from V and 5 bases from J, with 14 bases between. The DNA for the CDR3 is TGTGCCAGCAGATCGCGGGACAGAGAAAACATTCAGTACTTC. The encoded protein is CASRSRDRENIQYF.

This clonotype has ten or more counts. The chain couples TRBV9 to TRBJ2-7; weak D call: TRBD2 (5 bases). Trimming stripped 3 bases from V and 2 bases from J, with 9 bases between. The CDR3 extends over 13 amino acids. In germline, CDR1 is SGDLS, CDR2 YYNGEE. CDR3: CASSAGSAYEQYF. CDR3 bases: TGTGCCAGCAGCGCGGGGTCAGCCTACGAGCAGTACTTC.

This clonotype was recorded a few times. Sequence at one end of the junction differs from germline and may be a read error. The chain employs TRBV20-1 and TRBJ2-1; 15 positions match TRBD2. Germline CDR1 DFQATT, CDR2 SNEGSKA (reference sequence). This CDR3 is built from 15 residues. The CDR3 bases are TGCAGTGCTAGAGAGGGGACTAGCGGGGGGCGAAAGTGGGTCTTC. Encoded protein: CSAREGTSGGRKWVF.

Comments on this clonotype: It may be a read error: a sequence one base away is much more abundant. The rearrangement links TRBV6-6 to TRBJ1-5; 7 bases match TRBD1. The CDR3 covers 12 residues. Germline V gene sequence: CDR1 MNHNY, CDR2 SVGAGI (reference sequence). CDR3: CASRQGQLPQQF. The CDR3 DNA is TGTGCCAGCCGACAGGGCCAATTGCCCCAGCAGTTT.

The table lists this clonotype with many counts. The V call is TRBV6-5, the J call TRBJ2-3, with D perhaps assigned TRBD1 or TRBD2 (5 bases each). Trimming shortened V by 6 bases and J by 4 bases, and 17 bases separated the two germline ends. CDR1 and CDR2 from the germline V gene are MNHEY and SVGAGI. This CDR3 region has 15 residues. CDR3 in amino acids: CASSPPPGSADTQYF. The CDR3 DNA reads TGTGCCAGCAGCCCCCCCCCAGGGAGCGCAGATACGCAGTATTTT.

This chain links TRBV5-6 with TRBJ2-1; 9 positions match TRBD2. CDR1 is SGHDT and CDR2 is YYEEEE in the germline V gene. The ends lost 5 bases at V and 7 bases at J; junction bases unmatched: 16. The CDR3 loop spans 17 amino acids. CDR3 nucleotides: TGTGCCAGCAGTTACCAGCTCCTAGCGGGATGGGGGAATGAGCAGTTCTTC. Translating it yields CASSYQLLAGWGNEQFF.

There are many counts of this clonotype. The chain uses TRBV6-5 and TRBJ1-2; 7 bases match TRBD1. The germline V gene has CDR1 MNHEY and CDR2 SVGAGI. The CDR3 contains 13 residues. Trimming took 6 bases from V and 2 from J; bases not matched to a gene: 3. CDR3 DNA sequence: TGTGCCAGCAGGGAGACAGGGAACTATGGCTACACCTTC. Its translation: CASRETGNYGYTF.

The chain carries TRBV11-2 and TRBJ1-4; 8 positions match TRBD1. J was trimmed by 8 bases and V by 4 bases; bases with no gene match: 6. The V gene's germline CDR1 is SGHAT and CDR2 FQNNGV. The length of the CDR3 is 14 residues. CDR3 DNA: TGTGCCAGCAGCTCGGACAGGGAGGAGGAAAAACTGTTTTTT. Its protein is CASSSDREEEKLFF.

There are many counts of this clonotype. The chain carries TRBV7-9 and TRBJ1-6; 8 bases align to TRBD1. The CDR3 runs to 16 residues. The trim removed 2 bases at V and 8 bases at J, leaving 8 bases unmatched. The germline V gene has CDR1 SEHNR and CDR2 FQNEAQ (reference sequence). Here the CDR3 DNA reads TGTGCCAGCAGCTTATTGGGTGGACAGGGAGATTCACCCCTCCACTTT. It is translated as CASSLLGGQGDSPLHF.

This clonotype has just a few counts. The V call is TRBV20-1, the J call TRBJ2-5; no clear D. CDR3 length: 12 residues. Germline-derived CDR1 and CDR2 are DFQATT and SNEGSKA (reference sequence). V was clipped by 8 bases and J by 5 bases, with 15 bases between them. Here the CDR3 DNA reads TGCAGTAGTCAGGCCGGGTGGGAGACCCAGTACTTC. Residues: CSSQAGWETQYF.

This clonotype was found a few times. The chain recombines TRBV7-9 with TRBJ1-1, with D perhaps TRBD1 (5 bases). Germline CDR1 reads SEHNR; CDR2 reads FQNEAQ (reference sequence). The CDR3 runs to 13 residues. The germline V and J ends were trimmed by 7 bases and 1 base, with 10 bases remaining between them. CDR3 sequence (DNA): TGTGCCAGCACCCGGGGCGCGAACACTGAAGCTTTCTTT. This sequence encodes CASTRGANTEAFF.

At least ten counts were recorded for this clonotype. Here the CDR3 reads CASRSVVREKLFF. The CDR3 bases are TGTGCCAGCAGATCCGTGGTGAGGGAAAAACTGTTTTTT. V is TRBV6-5 and J is TRBJ1-4; D is unclear. The ends were cut back, 6 bases at V and 8 bases at J, with 13 bases in the middle. This CDR3 is 13 amino acids long. Germline values: CDR1 MNHEY, CDR2 SVGAGI.

Many counts were recorded for this clonotype. The J gene is TRBJ2-4, the V gene TRBV5-4; a possible D gene is TRBD1 (6 bases). This CDR3 is 16 amino acids long. The V and J ends lost 2 bases and 8 bases respectively, with 20 bases between them. The germline V gene encodes CDR1 SGHNT and CDR2 YYREEE (reference sequence). The CDR3 protein is CASSFDPGTPWDIQYF. The CDR3 nucleotides are TGTGCCAGCAGCTTTGATCCCGGGACACCATGGGACATTCAGTACTTC.